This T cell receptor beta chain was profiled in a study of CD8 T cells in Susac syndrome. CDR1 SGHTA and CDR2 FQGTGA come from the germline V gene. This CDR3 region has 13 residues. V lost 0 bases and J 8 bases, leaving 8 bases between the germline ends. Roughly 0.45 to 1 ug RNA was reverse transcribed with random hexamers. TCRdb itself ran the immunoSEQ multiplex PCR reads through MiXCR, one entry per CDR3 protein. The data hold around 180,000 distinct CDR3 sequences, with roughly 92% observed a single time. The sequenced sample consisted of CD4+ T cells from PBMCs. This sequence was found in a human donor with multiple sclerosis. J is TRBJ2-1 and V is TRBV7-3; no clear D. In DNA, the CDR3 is TGTGCCAGCAGCTTAACTAGTGTGGATGAGCAGTTCTTC. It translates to CASSLTSVDEQFF.